Reported below is one T cell receptor (beta chain). The CDR3 covers 14 residues. Germline V gives CDR1 LNHDA, CDR2 SQIVND (reference sequence). J was trimmed by 2 bases and V by 10 bases; bases with no gene match: 7. This entry is derived from a study of blood T cell repertoires in COVID-19. Turning to the study itself: The United States, Italy and Spain supplied acute and convalescent COVID-19 samples.

As processed by the authors: Researchers report that nucleated cell counts were estimated from reference gene primer amplification. Repertoires were generated with immunoSEQ multiplex PCR, while TCRdb's copy carries only in-frame clones and drops some. Clonal size and the V and J genes are those of that table, whereas D and trimming came from the DNA. The sample shows around 90,000 clones, around 88% of them seen only once. One Seattle source followed patients from active infection through their disease course. The V call is TRBV19, the J call TRBJ2-1; 8 positions match TRBD1. Sequenced input: peripheral blood. This receptor was taken from a man aged 50 or older with COVID-19, enrolled during active disease. The CDR3 DNA follows: TGTGCCACTAGGACAGGGAGGACCTACAATGAGCAGTTCTTC. Amino acids: CATRTGRTYNEQFF. Together with reference TRBV19 and TRBJ2-1, the CDR3 gives the full variable domain: DGGITQSPKYLFRKEGQNVTLSCEQNLNHDAMYWYRQDPGQGLRLIYYSQIVNDFQKGDIAEGYSVSREKKESFPLTVTSAQKNPTAFYLCATRTGRTYNEQFFGPGTRLTVL.